This TCR beta chain was recovered during a study of OX40 agonist ivuxolimab in advanced cancers. Background on the whole study: Ivuxolimab was a fully human IgG2 agonistic monoclonal antibody targeting the costimulatory receptor OX40 (CD134). Intravenous ivuxolimab was administered to patients every 2 weeks at six dose levels: 0.01, 0.1, 0.3, 1.5, 3 and 10 mg/kg. Of the roughly 53 patients in dose escalation, 19 had hepatocellular carcinoma, some 15 had melanoma, 9 had renal cell carcinoma and 9 had head and neck cancer. The dose-escalation cohort was 82.7% male with a mean age of roughly 62 years, ranging from roughly 20 to 80. Prior anti-PD-1, anti-PD-L1 or anti-CTLA-4 therapy was permitted, and checkpoint inhibitors had been received by about 37% of dose-escalation patients. Partial responses were achieved by three dose-escalation patients, of whom one had hepatocellular carcinoma and two had cutaneous melanoma. The purpose of peripheral TCRbeta sequencing was to test whether ivuxolimab changed TCR sequence diversity and led to clonal T-cell expansion. The paper covers the monotherapy dose-escalation part of the phase I ivuxolimab trial, which included N of about 51 patients.

V sheds 0 bases and J sheds 4 bases, leaving 15 bases between their ends. Reading the germline V gene gives CDR1 LGHNA and CDR2 YNFKEQ. The CDR3 has 16 amino acids, counting the end cysteine and phenylalanine. Only the CDR3 region is kept as DNA, spanning 48 bases read in frame from base 1. Overall study outcomes, separate from this receptor: Low levels of normalized T-cell clonal expansion were also shown by some nonresponding patients. The antigen specificity of the peripheral T cells that underwent clonal expansion was not determined. At doses of 0.1 to 3.0 mg/kg, clonal expansion of both CD4+ and CD8+ blood T cells was observed from baseline to week 6. After ivuxolimab, more expanded clones were found on average in CD8+ T cells than in CD4+ T cells. Partial responders in the 0.1-3.0 mg/kg groups had among the lowest normalized peripheral clonal expansion, especially among CD8+ T cells.

Genomic DNA was isolated from the sorted cells so that the TCRbeta CDR3 region could be sequenced. The immunoSEQ Assay was used for sequencing of TCRbeta CDR3 regions. In TCRdb, the immuneACCESS table is reduced to in-frame sequences with V and J assigned. These tables do not hold every clone; where another copy was compared, an unresolved V gene accounts for under half, and the others remain unexplained. Within this sample are 70,000 or so clones, with roughly 87% of them counted one time only. Of the sample, around 2.2% is held by the ten largest clones. Only one count was recorded for this clone. Its binding antigen is unknown. No base-level quality is on record; no much larger clone is a single base apart. Patients with autoimmune disease history or receiving systemic immunosuppression were excluded from the trial. Peripheral blood for TCR sequencing was collected from all dose cohorts at baseline, on cycle 4 day 1, and on cycle 7 day 1. The samples were taken from a phase I, first-in-human, multicenter, open-label dose-escalation trial of ivuxolimab. Adults with locally advanced or metastatic melanoma, renal cell carcinoma, hepatocellular carcinoma or head and neck squamous cell carcinoma were enrolled in the trial. Before TCR sequencing, CD4+ T cells and CD8+ T cells from peripheral blood were sorted into separate populations.

The receptor was isolated from an adult with an advanced solid tumor such as melanoma, head and neck, liver or kidney cancer. The sample here was CD4+ or CD8+ T cells sorted from blood, taken in a trial of the OX40 agonist ivuxolimab. The chain is assembled from TRBV4-2 and TRBJ2-5; the D gene cannot be named for sure. The CDR3 reads CASSQDQPGLGETQYF. The bases are TGTGCCAGCAGCCAAGATCAGCCGGGTTTAGGAGAGACCCAGTACTTC.